This note documents a single TCR beta chain sequence. The time point here: after neoadjuvant nivolumab, at surgical resection. Trimming removed 7 bases at V and 4 bases at J, with 19 bases between. This CDR3 has 15 amino acids. Looked up from germline, CDR1 is LNHDA and CDR2 is SQIVND (reference sequence). This entry is derived from a study of neoadjuvant anti-PD-1 for oral cavity cancer. The repertoire was sequenced with immunoSEQ multiplex PCR; TCRdb's copy has only in-frame clones and lacks some. The repertoire holds approximately 15,000 clones, with 76% as singletons. The input for sequencing was PBMCs, taken after nivolumab (anti-PD-1) treatment. The TCR originated in a person aged 40 to 85 with oral cavity squamous cell carcinoma. The V call is TRBV19, the J call TRBJ1-2; D perhaps matches TRBD1 (6 bases). In DNA form, the CDR3 reads TGTGCCAGTAACGTTCAGCCGGACAGTATCTATGGCTACACCTTC. This gives the protein CASNVQPDSIYGYTF.